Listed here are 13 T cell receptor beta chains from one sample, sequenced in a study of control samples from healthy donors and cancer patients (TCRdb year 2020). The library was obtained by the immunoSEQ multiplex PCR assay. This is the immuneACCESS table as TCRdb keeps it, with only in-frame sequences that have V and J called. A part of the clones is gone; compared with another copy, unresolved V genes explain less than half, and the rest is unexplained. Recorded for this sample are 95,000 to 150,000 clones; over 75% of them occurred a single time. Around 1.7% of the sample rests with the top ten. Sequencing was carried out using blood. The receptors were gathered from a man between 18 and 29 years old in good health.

CDR3 in amino acids: CASSFRFGQPQHF. The CDR3 nucleotides are TGTGCCAGCAGCTTTCGGTTTGGACAGCCCCAGCATTTT. This chain joins TRBV11-2 and TRBJ1-5; D not certain. The CDR3 is 13 residues long. Trimming removed 3 bases at V and 7 bases at J, with 10 bases between. Germline V lookup: CDR1 SGHAT, CDR2 FQNNGV.

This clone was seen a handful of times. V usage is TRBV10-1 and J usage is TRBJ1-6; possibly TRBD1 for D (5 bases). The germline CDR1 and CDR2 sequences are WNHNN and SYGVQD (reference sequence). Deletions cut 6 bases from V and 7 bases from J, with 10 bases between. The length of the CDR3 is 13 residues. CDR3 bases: TGCGCCAGCAGGCAGGGAGGCAATTCACCCCTCCACTTT. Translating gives CASRQGGNSPLHF.

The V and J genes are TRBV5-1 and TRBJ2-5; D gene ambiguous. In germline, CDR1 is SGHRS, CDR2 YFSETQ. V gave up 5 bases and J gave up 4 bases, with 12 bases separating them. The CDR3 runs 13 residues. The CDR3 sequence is CASRVTTGETQYF. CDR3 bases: TGCGCCAGCAGGGTTACCACCGGAGAGACCCAGTACTTC. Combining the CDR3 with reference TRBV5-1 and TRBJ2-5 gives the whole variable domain KAGVTQTPRYLIKTRGQQVTLSCSPISGHRSVSWYQQTPGQGLQFLFEYFSETQRNKGNFPGRFSGRQFSNSRSEMNVSTLELGDSALYLCASRVTTGETQYFGPGTRLLVL.

The CDR3 DNA sequence: TGCGCCAGCAGCCTCTCTTCCGGGTCGAGCTCCTACAATGAGCAGTTCTTC. Residues: CASSLSSGSSSYNEQFF. The J gene is TRBJ2-1, the V gene TRBV5-1; D gene uncertain. Trimming shortened V by 4 bases and J by 0 bases, and 17 bases separated the two germline ends. Per germline, CDR1 SGHRS and CDR2 YFSETQ. The CDR3 is 17 residues long.

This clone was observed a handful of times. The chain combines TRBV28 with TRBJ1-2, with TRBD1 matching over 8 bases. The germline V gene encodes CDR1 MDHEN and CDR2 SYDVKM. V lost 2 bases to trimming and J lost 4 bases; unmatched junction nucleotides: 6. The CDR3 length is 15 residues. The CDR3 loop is CASSLRQGASYGYTF. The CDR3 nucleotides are TGTGCCAGCAGTTTACGGCAGGGGGCAAGCTATGGCTACACCTTC.

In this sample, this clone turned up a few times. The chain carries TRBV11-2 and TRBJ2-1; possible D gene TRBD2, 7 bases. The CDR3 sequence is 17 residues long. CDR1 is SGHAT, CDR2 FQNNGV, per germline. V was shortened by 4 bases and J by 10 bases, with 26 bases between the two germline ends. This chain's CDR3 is CASSSAVIGGGPVEQFF. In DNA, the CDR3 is TGTGCCAGCAGCTCCGCGGTGATAGGGGGAGGGCCAGTAGAGCAGTTCTTC. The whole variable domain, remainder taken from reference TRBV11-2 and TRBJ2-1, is EAGVAQSPRYKIIEKRQSVAFWCNPISGHATLYWYQQILGQGPKLLIQFQNNGVVDDSQLPKDRFSAERLKGVDSTLKIQPAKLEDSAVYLCASSSAVIGGGPVEQFFGPGTRLTVL.

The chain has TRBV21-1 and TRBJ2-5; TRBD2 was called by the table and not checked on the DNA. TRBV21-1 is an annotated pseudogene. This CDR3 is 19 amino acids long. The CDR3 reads CASSTRPGLAGRRGETQYF. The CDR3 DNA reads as TGTGCCAGCAGCACACGACCGGGACTAGCGGGCCGACGGGGAGAGACCCAGTACTTC.

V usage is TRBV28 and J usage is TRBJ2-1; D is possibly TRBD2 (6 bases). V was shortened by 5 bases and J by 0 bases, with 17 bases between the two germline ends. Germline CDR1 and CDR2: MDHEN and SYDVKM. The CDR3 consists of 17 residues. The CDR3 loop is CASSPHLLALSYNEQFF. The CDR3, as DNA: TGTGCCAGCAGTCCCCACCTACTAGCCCTCTCCTACAATGAGCAGTTCTTC.

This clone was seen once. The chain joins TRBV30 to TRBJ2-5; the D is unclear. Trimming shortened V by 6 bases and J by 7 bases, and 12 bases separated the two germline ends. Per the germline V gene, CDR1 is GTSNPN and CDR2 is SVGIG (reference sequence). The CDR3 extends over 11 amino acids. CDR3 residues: CACGSSATQYF. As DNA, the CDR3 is TGTGCCTGTGGATCATCTGCGACCCAGTACTTC.

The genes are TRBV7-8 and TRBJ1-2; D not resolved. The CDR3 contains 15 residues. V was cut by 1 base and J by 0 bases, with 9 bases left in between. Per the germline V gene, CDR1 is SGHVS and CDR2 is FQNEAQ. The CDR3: CASSLGSPANYGYTF. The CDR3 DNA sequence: TGTGCCAGCAGCTTAGGAAGTCCAGCTAACTATGGCTACACCTTC.

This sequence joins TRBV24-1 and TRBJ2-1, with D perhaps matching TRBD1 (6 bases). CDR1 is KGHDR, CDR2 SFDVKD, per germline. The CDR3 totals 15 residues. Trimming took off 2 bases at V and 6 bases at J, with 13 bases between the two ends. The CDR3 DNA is TGTGCCACCAGTGATTCCAGGGGTGGGGTCAATGAGCAGTTCTTC. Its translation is CATSDSRGGVNEQFF.

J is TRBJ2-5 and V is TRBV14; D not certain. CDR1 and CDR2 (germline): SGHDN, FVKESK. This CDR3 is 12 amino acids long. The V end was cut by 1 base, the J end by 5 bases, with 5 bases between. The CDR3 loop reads CASSQVWETQYF. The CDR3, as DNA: TGTGCCAGCAGCCAAGTCTGGGAGACCCAGTACTTC.

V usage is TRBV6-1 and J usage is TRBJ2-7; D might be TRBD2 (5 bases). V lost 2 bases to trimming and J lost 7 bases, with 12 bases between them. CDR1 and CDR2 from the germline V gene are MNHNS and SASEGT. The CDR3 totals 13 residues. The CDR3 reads CASSEYSAGEQYF. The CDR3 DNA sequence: TGTGCCAGCAGTGAATATTCCGCGGGTGAGCAGTACTTC.